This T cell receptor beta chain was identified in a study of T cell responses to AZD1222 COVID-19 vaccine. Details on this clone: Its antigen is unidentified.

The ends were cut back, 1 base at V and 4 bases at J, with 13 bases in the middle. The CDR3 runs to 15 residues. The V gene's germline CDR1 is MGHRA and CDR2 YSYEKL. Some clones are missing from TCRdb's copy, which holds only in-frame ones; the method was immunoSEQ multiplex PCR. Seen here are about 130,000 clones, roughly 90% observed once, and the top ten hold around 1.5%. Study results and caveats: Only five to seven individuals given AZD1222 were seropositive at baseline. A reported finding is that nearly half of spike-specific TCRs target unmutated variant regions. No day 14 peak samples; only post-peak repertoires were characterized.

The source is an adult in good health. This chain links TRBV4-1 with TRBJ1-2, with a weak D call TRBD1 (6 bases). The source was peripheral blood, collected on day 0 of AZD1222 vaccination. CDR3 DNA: TGCGCCAGCAGCCAAGCGTTGGGGGCCCTCTATGGCTACACCTTC. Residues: CASSQALGALYGYTF.